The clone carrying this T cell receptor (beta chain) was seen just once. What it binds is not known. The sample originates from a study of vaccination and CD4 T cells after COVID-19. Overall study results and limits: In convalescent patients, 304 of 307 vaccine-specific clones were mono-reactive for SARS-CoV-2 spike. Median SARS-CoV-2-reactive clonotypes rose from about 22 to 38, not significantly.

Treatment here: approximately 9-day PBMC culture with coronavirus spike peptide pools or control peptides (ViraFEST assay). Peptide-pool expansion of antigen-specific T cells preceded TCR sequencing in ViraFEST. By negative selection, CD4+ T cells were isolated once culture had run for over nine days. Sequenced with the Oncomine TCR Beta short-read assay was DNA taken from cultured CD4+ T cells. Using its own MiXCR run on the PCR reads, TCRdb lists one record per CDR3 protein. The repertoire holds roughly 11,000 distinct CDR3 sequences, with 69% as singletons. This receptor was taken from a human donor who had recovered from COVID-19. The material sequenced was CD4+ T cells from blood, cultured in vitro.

CDR3 residues: CASSFGGSYGYTF. CDR3 DNA: TGTGCCAGCAGCTTCGGGGGAAGCTATGGCTACACCTTC. The genes are TRBV7-9 and TRBJ1-2, with D possibly being TRBD1 (5 bases). This CDR3 contains 13 residues. Germline-derived CDR1 and CDR2 are SEHNR and FQNEAQ (reference sequence). V lost 3 bases and J lost 4, with 9 bases in between.